The 13 T cell receptor beta chains below were found in one sample sequenced in a study of blood T cell repertoires in COVID-19 (dated by TCRdb to the early 2020s). The method behind the library was the immunoSEQ multiplex PCR assay. Held by TCRdb, this immuneACCESS table contains in-frame sequences only and omits some clones. Under half of the omission traces to an unresolved V gene where checked; the cause of the rest is unknown. The sample table records more than 150,000 clones; about 81% of these occur just once. Approximately 15% of the sample lies in the top ten. Specimen: peripheral blood. The receptors stem from a man aged 25-40 years with active or convalescent COVID-19.

This clone was seen only a few times. The gene calls are TRBV5-1 and TRBJ2-5; 7 bases align to TRBD1. Germline assignment: CDR1 SGHRS and CDR2 YFSETQ. V lost 4 bases, J lost 2 bases, and 11 bases stayed unmatched. This CDR3 comprises 16 residues. The CDR3 is CASSPEGAAVQETQYF. The CDR3 nucleotides read TGCGCCAGCAGCCCCGAGGGGGCGGCGGTTCAAGAGACCCAGTACTTC.

This sequence joins TRBV10-3 and TRBJ1-1; 7 bases agree with TRBD1. CDR3 size: 14 residues. V gave up 6 bases and J gave up 8 bases; unmatched junction bases: 12. Germline V gene sequence: CDR1 ENHRY, CDR2 SYGVKD. CDR3: CAISQDGQVLEAFF. The DNA of the CDR3 is TGTGCCATCAGCCAGGATGGACAGGTCCTAGAAGCTTTCTTT.

The chain is built from TRBV24-1 and TRBJ2-1; the match to TRBD1 covers 9 bases. V gave up 5 bases and J gave up 4 bases; unmatched junction bases: 2. The germline gives CDR1 KGHDR, CDR2 SFDVKD. This CDR3 comprises 14 residues. The CDR3 DNA is TGTGCCACCAGTGGCGGACAGGGGTACAATGAGCAGTTCTTC. Its protein is CATSGGQGYNEQFF.

This rearrangement joins TRBV30 to TRBJ1-4; 7 bases are shared with TRBD1. This CDR3 region has 16 residues. Per the germline V gene, CDR1 is GTSNPN and CDR2 is SVGIG (reference sequence). V trimming: 0 bases; J trimming: 13 bases; junction bases outside the gene matches: 17. DNA for the CDR3: TGTGCCTGGAGTGTACCTCCCCGGACAGGAGAAAAGGGACTGTTTTTT. Protein: CAWSVPPRTGEKGLFF.

The CDR3 protein is CASTERGSGNTIYF. CDR3 DNA: TGTGCCAGCACCGAAAGGGGGTCCGGAAACACCATATATTTT. The chain links TRBV7-2 to TRBJ1-3, with D perhaps matching TRBD1 (6 bases). From germline, CDR1 is SGHTA and CDR2 FQGNSA. The V and J ends lost 7 bases and 4 bases respectively, with 14 bases between them. The CDR3 has 14 amino acids.

The chain recombines TRBV7-2 with TRBJ1-2; weak D call: TRBD1 (5 bases). CDR1 and CDR2 (germline): SGHTA, FQGNSA. V was cut by 4 bases and J by 7 bases, with 10 bases left in between. The CDR3 extends over 12 amino acids. The CDR3: CASSSGGSGYTF. CDR3 coding DNA: TGTGCCAGCAGCTCGGGGGGGTCTGGCTACACCTTC.

The CDR3 reads CASSDRLPSYNEQFF. The CDR3 DNA sequence: TGTGCCAGCAGTGACCGACTACCCTCCTACAATGAGCAGTTCTTC. The chain carries TRBV2 and TRBJ2-1; TRBD2 might be the D (5 bases). V was pared by 3 bases and J by 0 bases, with 9 bases between. The CDR3 has 15 residues. Germline CDR1 SNHLY, CDR2 FYNNEI.

The chain recombines TRBV7-8 with TRBJ2-1; TRBD2 matches at 7 bases. The length of the CDR3 is 14 residues. CDR1 SGHVS and CDR2 FQNEAQ come from the germline V gene. V lost 1 base, J lost 8 bases, and 5 bases stayed unmatched. DNA of the CDR3: TGTGCCAGCAGCTTAGTGGCGGGAGTCCATGAGCAGTTCTTC. Translated: CASSLVAGVHEQFF.

This chain connects TRBV24-1 to TRBJ2-1; the D is unclear. CDR1 and CDR2 from the germline V gene are KGHDR and SFDVKD. The CDR3 covers 14 residues. Trimming removed 1 base at V and 7 bases at J, with 10 bases between. The CDR3 DNA follows: TGTGCCACCAGTGATTTTGGTAGCAAGAATGAGCAGTTCTTC. Protein sequence: CATSDFGSKNEQFF.

The rearrangement joins TRBV9 to TRBJ2-1, with 9 bases fitting TRBD2. V was clipped by 0 bases and J by 6 bases; unmatched bases: 7. Germline loops: CDR1 SGDLS, CDR2 YYNGEE. The CDR3 loop spans 16 amino acids. The CDR3, as DNA: TGTGCCAGCAGCGTAGCCTCGGGACTAGCATTCAATGAGCAGTTCTTC. It is translated as CASSVASGLAFNEQFF.

V gene TRBV15 combines with J gene TRBJ2-7; D might be TRBD2 (6 bases). The ends were cut back, 4 bases at V and 0 bases at J, with 10 bases in the middle. The CDR3 consists of 14 residues. The V gene's germline CDR1 is LNHNV and CDR2 YYDKDF (reference sequence). The CDR3, as DNA: TGTGCCACCAGCAACGGAGGGTCCTCCTACGAGCAGTACTTC. Amino acids: CATSNGGSSYEQYF.

The chain recombines TRBV4-3 with TRBJ2-2, with no clear D. The ends were cut back, 1 base at V and 4 bases at J, with 19 bases in the middle. Per germline, CDR1 LGHNA and CDR2 YSLEER. The CDR3 is 18 residues long. In DNA, the CDR3 is TGCGCCAGCAGCCAAGTTAGGCCGGGTTACTTAAGCACCGGGGAGCTGTTTTTT. This encodes CASSQVRPGYLSTGELFF.

The V call is TRBV13, the J call TRBJ2-3, with 8 bases aligning to TRBD2. This CDR3 has 19 amino acids. The germline CDR1 and CDR2 sequences are PRHDT and FYEKMQ (reference sequence). Unmatched junction bases numbered 23, after V lost 5 bases and J lost 7 bases. In DNA, the CDR3 is TGTGCCAGCAGCGAAAGGCTGGGAATCGGGGGGGCCGGGGCTTATACGCAGTATTTT. It yields the protein CASSERLGIGGAGAYTQYF.